This T cell receptor (beta chain) derives from a study of T cells after yellow fever vaccination. TCRdb ran MiXCR on the 5' RACE reads and lists one entry per CDR3 protein. The sample has 350,000 to 550,000 distinct CDR3 sequences, around 20% seen once. This clonotype has just a few counts. The sample in question was PBMCs, obtained before the yellow fever booster vaccination. This clonotype was sampled from a man younger than 35 who received the YFV17D yellow fever vaccine.

The CDR3 region is CASASGYMGDTQYF. The CDR3 DNA sequence: TGTGCCAGCGCTAGTGGCTATATGGGAGATACGCAGTATTTT. V and J are TRBV7-2 and TRBJ2-3; D not resolved. This CDR3 comprises 14 residues. Trimming left V 8 bases short and J 5 bases short, with 17 bases between. Germline CDR1 reads SGHTA; CDR2 reads FQGNSA.